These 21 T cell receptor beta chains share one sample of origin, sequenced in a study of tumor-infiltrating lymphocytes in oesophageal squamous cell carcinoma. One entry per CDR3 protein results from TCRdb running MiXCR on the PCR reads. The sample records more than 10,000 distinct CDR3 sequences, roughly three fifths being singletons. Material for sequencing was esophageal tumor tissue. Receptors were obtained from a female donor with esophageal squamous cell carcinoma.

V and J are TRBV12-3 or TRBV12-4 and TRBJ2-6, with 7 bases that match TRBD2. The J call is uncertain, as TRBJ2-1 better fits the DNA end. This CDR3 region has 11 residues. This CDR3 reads CASSTSLEQFF. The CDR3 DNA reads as TGTGCGTCATCGACTAGCCTAGAGCAGTTCTTC.

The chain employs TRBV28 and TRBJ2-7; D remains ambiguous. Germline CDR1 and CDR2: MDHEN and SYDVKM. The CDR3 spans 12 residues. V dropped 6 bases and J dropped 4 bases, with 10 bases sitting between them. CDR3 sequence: CASSLLGYEQYF. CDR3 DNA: TGTGCCAGCAGCTTACTGGGGTACGAGCAGTACTTC. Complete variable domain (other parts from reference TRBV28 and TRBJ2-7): DVKVTQSSRYLVKRTGEKVFLECVQDMDHENMFWYRQDPGLGLRLIYFSYDVKMKEKGDIPEGYSVSREKKERFSLILESASTNQTSMYLCASSLLGYEQYFGPGTRLTVT.

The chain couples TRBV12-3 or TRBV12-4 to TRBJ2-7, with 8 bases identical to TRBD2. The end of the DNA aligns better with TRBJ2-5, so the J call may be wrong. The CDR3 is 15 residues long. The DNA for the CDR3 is TGTGCCAGCAGTTTCAGCGGGGGCCCCCAAGAGACCCAGTACTTC. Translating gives CASSFSGGPQETQYF.

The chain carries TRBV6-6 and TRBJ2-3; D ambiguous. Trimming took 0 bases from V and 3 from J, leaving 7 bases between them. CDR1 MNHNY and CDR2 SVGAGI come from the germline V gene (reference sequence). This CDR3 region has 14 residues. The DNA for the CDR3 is TGTGCCAGCAGTTACTCGATCGGGACAGATACGCAGTATTTT. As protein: CASSYSIGTDTQYF.

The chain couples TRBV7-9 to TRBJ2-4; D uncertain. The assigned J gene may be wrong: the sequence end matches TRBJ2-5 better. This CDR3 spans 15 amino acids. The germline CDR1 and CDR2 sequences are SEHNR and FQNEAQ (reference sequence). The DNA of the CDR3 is TGTGCCAGCAGCTTCAACTCATTCCTCGGGGAGACCCAGTACTTC. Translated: CASSFNSFLGETQYF.

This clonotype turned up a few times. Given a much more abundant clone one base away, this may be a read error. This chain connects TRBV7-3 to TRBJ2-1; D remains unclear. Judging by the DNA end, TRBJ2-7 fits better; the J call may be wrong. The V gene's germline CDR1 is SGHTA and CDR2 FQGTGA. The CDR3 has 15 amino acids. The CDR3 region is CASSPREAEGDEQYF. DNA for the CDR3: TGTGCCAGCAGTCCTCGCGAGGCGGAAGGCGATGAGCAGTACTTC.

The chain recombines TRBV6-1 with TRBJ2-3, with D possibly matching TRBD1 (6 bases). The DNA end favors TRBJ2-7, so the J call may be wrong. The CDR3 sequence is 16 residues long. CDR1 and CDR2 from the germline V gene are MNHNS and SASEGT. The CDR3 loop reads CASSYTHRESNCEQYF. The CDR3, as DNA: TGTGCCAGCAGTTACACGCACAGGGAATCTAACTGCGAGCAGTACTTC.

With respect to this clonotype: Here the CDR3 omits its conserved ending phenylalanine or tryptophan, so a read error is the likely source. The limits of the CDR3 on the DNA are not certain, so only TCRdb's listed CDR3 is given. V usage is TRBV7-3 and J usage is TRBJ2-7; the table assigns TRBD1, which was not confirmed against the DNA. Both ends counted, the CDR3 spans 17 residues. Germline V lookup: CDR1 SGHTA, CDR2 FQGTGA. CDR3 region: CASSSGTGVQNEQFFGS.

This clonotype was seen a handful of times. The DNA of the CDR3 is TGTGCAAGTCGCTTAAACAGGGTCCAAGAGACCCAGTACTTC. Translated, it gives CASRLNRVQETQYF. The genes are TRBV12-2 and TRBJ2-5. TRBV12-2 represents a pseudogene. CDR3 length: 14 residues.

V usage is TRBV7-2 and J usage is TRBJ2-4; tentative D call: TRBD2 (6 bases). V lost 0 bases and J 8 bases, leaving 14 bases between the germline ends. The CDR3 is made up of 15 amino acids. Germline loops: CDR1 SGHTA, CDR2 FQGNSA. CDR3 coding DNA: TGTGCCAGCAGCTTAGCGGGGACTGGGGGTGACATTCAGTACTTC. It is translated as CASSLAGTGGDIQYF.

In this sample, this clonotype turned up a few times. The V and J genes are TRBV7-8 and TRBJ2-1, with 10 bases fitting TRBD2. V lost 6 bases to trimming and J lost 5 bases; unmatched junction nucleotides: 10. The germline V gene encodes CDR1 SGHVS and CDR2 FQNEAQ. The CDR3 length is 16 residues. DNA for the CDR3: TGTGCCAGCAGGAGCCAGCGGGAGGGCCAAGACAATGAGCAGTTCTTC. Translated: CASRSQREGQDNEQFF.

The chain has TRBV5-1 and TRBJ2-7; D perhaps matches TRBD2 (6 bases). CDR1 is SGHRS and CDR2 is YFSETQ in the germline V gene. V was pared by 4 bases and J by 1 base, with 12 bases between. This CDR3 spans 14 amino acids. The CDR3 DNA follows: TGCGCCAGCAGCCCACCCGGGGGATCCTACGAGCAGTACTTC. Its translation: CASSPPGGSYEQYF.

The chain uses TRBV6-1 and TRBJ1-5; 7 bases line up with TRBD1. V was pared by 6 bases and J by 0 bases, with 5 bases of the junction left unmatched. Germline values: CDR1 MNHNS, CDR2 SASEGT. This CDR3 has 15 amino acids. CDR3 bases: TGTGCCAGCAGCACCACAGGGGTTAGCAATCAGCCCCAGCATTTT. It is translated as CASSTTGVSNQPQHF.

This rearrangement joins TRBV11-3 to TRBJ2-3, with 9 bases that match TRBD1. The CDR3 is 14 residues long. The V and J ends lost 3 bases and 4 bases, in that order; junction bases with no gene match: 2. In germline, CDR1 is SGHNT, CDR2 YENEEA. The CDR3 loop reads CASSLGTGPDTQYF. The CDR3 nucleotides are TGTGCCAGCAGCTTGGGGACAGGGCCAGATACGCAGTATTTT. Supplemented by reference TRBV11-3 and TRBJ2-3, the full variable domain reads EAGVVQSPRYKIIEKKQPVAFWCNPISGHNTLYWYLQNLGQGPELLIRYENEEAVDDSQLPKDRFSAERLKGVDSTLKIQPAELGDSAVYLCASSLGTGPDTQYFGPGTRLTVL.

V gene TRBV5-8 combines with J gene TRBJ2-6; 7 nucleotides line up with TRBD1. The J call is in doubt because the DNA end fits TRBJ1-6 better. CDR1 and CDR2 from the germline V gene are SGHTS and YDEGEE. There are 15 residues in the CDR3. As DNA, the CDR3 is TGTGCCAGCAGCACGGGACAGAACTATAATTCACCCCTCCACTTT. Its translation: CASSTGQNYNSPLHF.

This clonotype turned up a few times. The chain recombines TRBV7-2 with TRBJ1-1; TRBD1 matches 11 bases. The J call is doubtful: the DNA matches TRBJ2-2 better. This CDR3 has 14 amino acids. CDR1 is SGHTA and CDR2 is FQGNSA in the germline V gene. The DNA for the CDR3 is TGTGCCAGCAGCTTGGGACAGGGGGCCGGGGAGCTGTTTTTT. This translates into CASSLGQGAGELFF.

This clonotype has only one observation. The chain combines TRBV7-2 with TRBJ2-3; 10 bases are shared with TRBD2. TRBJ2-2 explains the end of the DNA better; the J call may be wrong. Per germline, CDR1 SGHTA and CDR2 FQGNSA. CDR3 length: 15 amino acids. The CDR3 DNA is TGTGCCAGCAGCTTATGGACTAGCGGCAGCGGGGAGCTGTTTTTT. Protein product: CASSLWTSGSGELFF.

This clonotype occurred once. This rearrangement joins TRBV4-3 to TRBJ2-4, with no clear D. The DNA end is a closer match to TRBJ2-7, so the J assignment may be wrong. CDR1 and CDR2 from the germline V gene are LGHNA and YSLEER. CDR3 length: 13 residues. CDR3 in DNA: TGCGCCAGCAGCCAAGGGACGGGCTACGAGCAGTACTTC. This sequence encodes CASSQGTGYEQYF.

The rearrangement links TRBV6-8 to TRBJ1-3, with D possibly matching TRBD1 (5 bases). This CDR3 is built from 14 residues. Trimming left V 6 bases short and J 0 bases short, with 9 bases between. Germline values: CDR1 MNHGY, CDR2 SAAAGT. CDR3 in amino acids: CASSAGHSGNTIYF. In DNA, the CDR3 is TGTGCCAGCAGCGCCGGACACTCTGGAAACACCATATATTTT.

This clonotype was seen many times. CDR3 loop: CASSHGGSDTQYF. The CDR3, as DNA: TGTGCCAGCAGCCACGGCGGTTCCGATACGCAGTATTTT. The gene calls are TRBV6-1 and TRBJ2-3; D not certain. The germline V gene has CDR1 MNHNS and CDR2 SASEGT. V was clipped by 6 bases and J by 6 bases, with 13 bases between them. This CDR3 is built from 13 residues.

The CDR3 region is CASSPDRERHEQYF. In nucleotides, the CDR3 is TGTGCCAGCAGCCCCGACAGGGAGAGACATGAGCAGTACTTC. V gene TRBV7-3 combines with J gene TRBJ2-7; 7 bases are shared with TRBD1. J lost 7 bases, V lost 5 bases, and 11 bases had no gene match. This CDR3 is built from 14 residues. Germline assignment: CDR1 SGHTA and CDR2 FQGTGA.